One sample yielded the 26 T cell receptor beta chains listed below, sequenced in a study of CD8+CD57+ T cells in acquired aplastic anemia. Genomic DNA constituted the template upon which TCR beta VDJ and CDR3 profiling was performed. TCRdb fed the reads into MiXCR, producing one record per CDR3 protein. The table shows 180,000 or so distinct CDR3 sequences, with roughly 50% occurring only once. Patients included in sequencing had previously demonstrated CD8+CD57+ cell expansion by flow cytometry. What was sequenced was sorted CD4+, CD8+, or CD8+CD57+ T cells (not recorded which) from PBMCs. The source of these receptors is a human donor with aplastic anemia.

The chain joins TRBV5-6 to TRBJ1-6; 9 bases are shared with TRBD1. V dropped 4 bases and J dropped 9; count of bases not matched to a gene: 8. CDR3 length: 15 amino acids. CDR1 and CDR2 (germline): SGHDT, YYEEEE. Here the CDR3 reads CASSPDGTGTSPLHF. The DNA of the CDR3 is TGTGCCAGCAGCCCGGATGGGACAGGGACTTCACCCCTCCACTTT. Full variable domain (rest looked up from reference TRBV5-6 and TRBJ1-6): DAGVTQSPTHLIKTRGQQVTLRCSPKSGHDTVSWYQQALGQGPQFIFQYYEEEERQRGNFPDRFSGHQFPNYSSELNVNALLLGDSALYLCASSPDGTGTSPLHFGNGTRLTVT.

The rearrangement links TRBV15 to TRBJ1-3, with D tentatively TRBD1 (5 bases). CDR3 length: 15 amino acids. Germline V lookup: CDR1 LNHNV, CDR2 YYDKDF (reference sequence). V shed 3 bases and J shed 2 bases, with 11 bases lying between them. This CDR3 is CATSRKSGAGNTIYF. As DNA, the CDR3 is TGTGCCACCAGCAGGAAGTCGGGGGCTGGAAACACCATATATTTT.

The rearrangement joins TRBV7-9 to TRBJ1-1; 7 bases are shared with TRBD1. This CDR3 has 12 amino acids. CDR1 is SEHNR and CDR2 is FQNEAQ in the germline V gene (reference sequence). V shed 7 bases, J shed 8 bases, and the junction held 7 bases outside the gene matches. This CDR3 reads CASTLGQQEAFF. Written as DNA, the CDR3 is TGTGCCAGCACCTTGGGACAGCAAGAAGCTTTCTTT. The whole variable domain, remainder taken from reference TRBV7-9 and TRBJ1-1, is DTGVSQNPRHKITKRGQNVTFRCDPISEHNRLYWYRQTLGQGPEFLTYFQNEAQLEKSRLLSDRFSAERPKGSFSTLEIQRTEQGDSAMYLCASTLGQQEAFFGQGTRLTVV.

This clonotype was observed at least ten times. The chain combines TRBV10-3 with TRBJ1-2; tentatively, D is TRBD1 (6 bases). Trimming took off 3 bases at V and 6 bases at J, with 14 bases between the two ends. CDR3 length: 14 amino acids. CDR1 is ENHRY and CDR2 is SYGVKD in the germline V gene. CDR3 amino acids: CAISEGDRSHGYTF. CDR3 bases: TGTGCCATCAGTGAAGGAGACAGGAGCCATGGCTACACCTTC.

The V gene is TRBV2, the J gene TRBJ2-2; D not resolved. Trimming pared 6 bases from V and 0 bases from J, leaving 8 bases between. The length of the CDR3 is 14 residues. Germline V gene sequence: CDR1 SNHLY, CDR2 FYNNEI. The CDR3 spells CASSGTSNTGELFF. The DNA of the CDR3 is TGTGCCAGCAGCGGCACTTCGAACACCGGGGAGCTGTTTTTT.

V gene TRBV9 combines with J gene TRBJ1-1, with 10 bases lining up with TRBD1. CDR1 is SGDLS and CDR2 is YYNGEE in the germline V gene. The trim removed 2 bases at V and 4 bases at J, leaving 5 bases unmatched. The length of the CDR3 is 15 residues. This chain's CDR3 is CASSVWTGGSTEAFF. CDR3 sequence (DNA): TGTGCCAGCAGCGTTTGGACAGGGGGAAGCACTGAAGCTTTCTTT.

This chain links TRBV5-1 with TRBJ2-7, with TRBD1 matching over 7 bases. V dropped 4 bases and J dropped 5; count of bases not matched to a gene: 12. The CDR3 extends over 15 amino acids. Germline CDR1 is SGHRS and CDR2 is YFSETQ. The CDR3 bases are TGCGCCAGCAGCCCGGAGCAGACAGGGCGAGACGAGCAGTACTTC. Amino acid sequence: CASSPEQTGRDEQYF.

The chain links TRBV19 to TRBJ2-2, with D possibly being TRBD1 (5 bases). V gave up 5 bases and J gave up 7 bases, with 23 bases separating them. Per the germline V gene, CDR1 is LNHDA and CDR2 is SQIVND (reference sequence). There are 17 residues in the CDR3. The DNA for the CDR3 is TGTGCCAGTAGTCTACCCTTAACCCAGGGCCGTAACGGGGAGCTGTTTTTT. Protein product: CASSLPLTQGRNGELFF.

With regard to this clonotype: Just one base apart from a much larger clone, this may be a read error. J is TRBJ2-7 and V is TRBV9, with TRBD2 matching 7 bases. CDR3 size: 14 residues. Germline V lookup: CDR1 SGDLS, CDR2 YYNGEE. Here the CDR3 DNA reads TGTGCCTGCAGCCCTCGGACTGGCGGGGGCGAGCAGTACTTC. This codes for CACSPRTGGGEQYF.

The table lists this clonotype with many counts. The DNA of the CDR3 is TGTGCCAGCAGCCGTGGACAGGGACTTAATTCACCCCTCCACTTT. Translated, it gives CASSRGQGLNSPLHF. The rearrangement joins TRBV5-4 to TRBJ1-6, with 8 bases that match TRBD1. The germline V gene encodes CDR1 SGHNT and CDR2 YYREEE (reference sequence). The CDR3 covers 15 residues. Trimming at V came to 4 bases and at J to 6 bases, leaving 6 bases not matched to a gene.

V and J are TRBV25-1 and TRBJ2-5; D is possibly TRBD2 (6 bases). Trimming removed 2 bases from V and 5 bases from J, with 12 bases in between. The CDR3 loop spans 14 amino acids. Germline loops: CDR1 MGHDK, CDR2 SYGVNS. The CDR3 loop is CASSEVTSFETQYF. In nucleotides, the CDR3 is TGTGCCAGCAGTGAAGTGACTAGTTTTGAGACCCAGTACTTC.

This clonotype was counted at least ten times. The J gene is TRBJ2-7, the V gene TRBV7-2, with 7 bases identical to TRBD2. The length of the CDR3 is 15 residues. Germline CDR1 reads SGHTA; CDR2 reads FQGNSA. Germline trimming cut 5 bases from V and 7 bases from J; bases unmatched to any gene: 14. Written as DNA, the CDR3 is TGTGCCAGCAGCCTCCTGGGCGGGGGAGGGAAAGAGCAGTACTTC. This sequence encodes CASSLLGGGGKEQYF.

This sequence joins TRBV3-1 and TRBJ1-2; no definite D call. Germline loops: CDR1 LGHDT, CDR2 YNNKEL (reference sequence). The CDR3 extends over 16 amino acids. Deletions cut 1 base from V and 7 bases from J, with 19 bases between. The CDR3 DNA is TGTGCCAGCAGCCAAGCCGGCCCCTTCATAGGTGGTGGCTACACCTTC. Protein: CASSQAGPFIGGGYTF.

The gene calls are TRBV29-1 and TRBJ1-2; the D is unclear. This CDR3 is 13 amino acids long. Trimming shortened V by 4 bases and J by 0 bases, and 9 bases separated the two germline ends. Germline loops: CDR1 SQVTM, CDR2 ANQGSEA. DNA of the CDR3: TGCAGCGTTGGCCGTGAATCTAACTATGGCTACACCTTC. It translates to CSVGRESNYGYTF.

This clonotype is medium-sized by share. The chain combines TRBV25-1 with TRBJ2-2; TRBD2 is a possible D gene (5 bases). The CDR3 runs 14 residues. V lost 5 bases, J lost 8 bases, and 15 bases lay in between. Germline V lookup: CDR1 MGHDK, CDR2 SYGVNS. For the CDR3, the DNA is TGTGCCAGCAGTACCCCTTCGGAGGTTGGGGAGCTGTTTTTT. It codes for CASSTPSEVGELFF.

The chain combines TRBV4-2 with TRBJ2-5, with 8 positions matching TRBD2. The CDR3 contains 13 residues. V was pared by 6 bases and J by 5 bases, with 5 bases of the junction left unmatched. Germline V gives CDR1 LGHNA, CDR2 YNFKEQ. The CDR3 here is CASSKREWETQYF. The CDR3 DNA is TGTGCCAGCAGTAAGCGGGAGTGGGAGACCCAGTACTTC.

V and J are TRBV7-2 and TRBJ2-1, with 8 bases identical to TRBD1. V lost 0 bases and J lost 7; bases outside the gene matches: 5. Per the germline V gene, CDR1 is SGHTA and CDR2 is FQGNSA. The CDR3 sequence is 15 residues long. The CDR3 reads CASSLAQGAYNEQFF. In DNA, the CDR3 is TGTGCCAGCAGCTTAGCCCAGGGGGCGTATAATGAGCAGTTCTTC.

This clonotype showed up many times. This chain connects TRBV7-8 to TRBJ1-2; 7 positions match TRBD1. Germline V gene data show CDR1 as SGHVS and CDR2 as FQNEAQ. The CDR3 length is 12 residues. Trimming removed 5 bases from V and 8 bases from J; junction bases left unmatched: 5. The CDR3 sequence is CASSPTGMGYTF. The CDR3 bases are TGTGCCAGCAGCCCGACAGGGATGGGCTACACCTTC.

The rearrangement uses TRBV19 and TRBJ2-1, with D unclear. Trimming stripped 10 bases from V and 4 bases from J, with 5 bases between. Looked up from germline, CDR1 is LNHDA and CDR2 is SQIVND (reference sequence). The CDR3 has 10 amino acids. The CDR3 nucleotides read TGTGCCACTTCGTACAATGAGCAGTTCTTC. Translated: CATSYNEQFF. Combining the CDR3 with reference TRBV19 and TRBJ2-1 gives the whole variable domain DGGITQSPKYLFRKEGQNVTLSCEQNLNHDAMYWYRQDPGQGLRLIYYSQIVNDFQKGDIAEGYSVSREKKESFPLTVTSAQKNPTAFYLCATSYNEQFFGPGTRLTVL.

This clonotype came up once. CDR3 loop: CASRESGSETQYF. The CDR3, as DNA: TGTGCCAGCAGGGAAAGCGGGAGTGAGACCCAGTACTTC. V usage is TRBV2 and J usage is TRBJ2-5; 8 positions match TRBD2. CDR3 size: 13 residues. Looked up from germline, CDR1 is SNHLY and CDR2 is FYNNEI. V dropped 6 bases and J dropped 5; count of bases not matched to a gene: 5.

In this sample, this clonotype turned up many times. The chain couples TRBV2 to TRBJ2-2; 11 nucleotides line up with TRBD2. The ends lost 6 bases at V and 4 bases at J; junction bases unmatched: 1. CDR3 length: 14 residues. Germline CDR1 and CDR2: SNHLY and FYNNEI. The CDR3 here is CASSGLAGTGELFF. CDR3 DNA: TGTGCCAGCAGCGGACTAGCGGGCACCGGGGAGCTGTTTTTT. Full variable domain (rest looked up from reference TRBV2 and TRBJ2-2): EPEVTQTPSHQVTQMGQEVILRCVPISNHLYFYWYRQILGQKVEFLVSFYNNEISEKSEIFDDQFSVERPDGSNFTLKIRSTKLEDSAMYFCASSGLAGTGELFFGEGSRLTVL.

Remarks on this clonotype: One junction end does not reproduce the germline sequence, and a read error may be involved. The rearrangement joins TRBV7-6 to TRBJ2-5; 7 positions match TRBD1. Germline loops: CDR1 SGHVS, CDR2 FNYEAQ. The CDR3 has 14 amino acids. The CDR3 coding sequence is TGTGCCAACAGCCTTCAAACCGGGACAGCAACCCAGTACTTC. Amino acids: CANSLQTGTATQYF.

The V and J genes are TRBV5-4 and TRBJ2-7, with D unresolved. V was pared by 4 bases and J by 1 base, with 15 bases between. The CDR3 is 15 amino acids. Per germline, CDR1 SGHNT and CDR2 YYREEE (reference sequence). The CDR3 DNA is TGTGCCAGCAGCAAAACCGGAGACGGTTCCTACGAGCAGTACTTC. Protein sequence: CASSKTGDGSYEQYF.

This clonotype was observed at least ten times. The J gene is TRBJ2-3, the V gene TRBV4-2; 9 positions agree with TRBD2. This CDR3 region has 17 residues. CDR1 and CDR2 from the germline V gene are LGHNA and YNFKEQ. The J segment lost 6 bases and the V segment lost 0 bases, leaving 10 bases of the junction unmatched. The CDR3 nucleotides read TGTGCCAGCAGCCAAGATGCGGCGGGGGGGCATTGGGATACGCAGTATTTT. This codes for CASSQDAAGGHWDTQYF.

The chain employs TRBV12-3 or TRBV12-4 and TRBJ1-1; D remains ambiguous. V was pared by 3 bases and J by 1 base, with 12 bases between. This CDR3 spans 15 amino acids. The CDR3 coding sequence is TGTGCCAGCAGTTTCAGCCTAGGAGGGAACACTGAAGCTTTCTTT. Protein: CASSFSLGGNTEAFF.

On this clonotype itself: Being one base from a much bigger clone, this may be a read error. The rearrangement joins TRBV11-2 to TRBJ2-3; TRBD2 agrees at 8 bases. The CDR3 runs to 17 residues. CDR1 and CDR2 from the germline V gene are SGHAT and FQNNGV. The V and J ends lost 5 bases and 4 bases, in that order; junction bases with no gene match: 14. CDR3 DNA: TGTGCCAGCAGCCCCCGTGAGCGGGGGAGCCTCGCAGATACGCAGTATTTT. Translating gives CASSPRERGSLADTQYF.